The rows below give T cell receptor beta chains drawn from one sample of a study of T cells in Graves' hyperthyroidism and ophthalmopathy. TCRdb re-called the multiplex PCR reads with MiXCR, one entry per CDR3 protein. The data contain about 300,000 distinct CDR3 sequences, around a fifth of them singletons. The sequencing sample was made of blood. All receptors derive from a middle-aged man with Graves' ophthalmopathy. CDR3s include the opening cysteine and the closing phenylalanine or tryptophan. D genes are given only for firm matches. The listing skips clone size in some rows; elsewhere it reads once, few, many or a size class.

>.|TRBJ1-5|TRBV30|.
TGTGCCTGGAGCGTTGATGGGAGTCAGCCCCAGCATTTT
CAWSVDGSQPQHF
>.|TRBJ2-3|TRBV6-1|many
TGTGCCAGCAGTGAAAGGTGGGGCGGCGCAGATACGCAGTATTTT
CASSERWGGADTQYF
>.|TRBJ2-5|TRBV10-3|.
TGTGCCATCAGTGAGGCGAGGGGAAAAGAGACCCAGTACTTC
CAISEARGKETQYF
>.|TRBJ2-5|TRBV30|many
TGTGCCTGGAGTGGTCCGGGGGAGGAGACCCAGTACTTC
CAWSGPGEETQYF
>TRBD1|TRBJ2-5|TRBV2|many
TGTGCCAGCAGGGGACAGGGCGGGGAGACCCAGTACTTC
CASRGQGGETQYF
>.|TRBJ1-1|TRBV20-1|many
TGCAGTGCTAAAAGGGGAGTGGTGAACACTGAAGCTTTCTTT
CSAKRGVVNTEAFF
>TRBD2|TRBJ2-7|TRBV3-1|.
TGTGCCAGCAGCCAGACGACTAGCGGGCTAGGTGAGCAGTACTTC
CASSQTTSGLGEQYF
>.|TRBJ2-3|TRBV18|many
TGTGCCAGCTCACCACCAGCCTTCACAGATACGCAGTATTTT
CASSPPAFTDTQYF
>TRBD2|TRBJ2-7|TRBV20-1|many
TGCAGTGCTCCACCCCCGGGACGGCGGGGGAGTACCGAGCAGTACTTC
CSAPPPGRRGSTEQYF
>TRBD1|TRBJ2-1|TRBV9|.
TGTGCCAGCAGCGGGGACAGGAGCTCCTACAATGAGCAGTTCTTC
CASSGDRSSYNEQFF
>TRBD2|TRBJ2-1|TRBV20-1|.
TGCAGTGCTAGAGAATCCAGCGGGAGGTTCCCCAATGAGCAGTTCTTC
CSARESSGRFPNEQFF
>.|TRBJ1-6|TRBV18|.
TGTGCCAGCTCACCACAGGTTAAGGGTTCACCCCTCCACTTT
CASSPQVKGSPLHF
>.|TRBJ2-7|TRBV19|.
TGTGCCAGTAGTATTGGTGGGGAGAACTACGAGCAGTACTTC
CASSIGGENYEQYF
>TRBD1|TRBJ2-5|TRBV19|.
TGTGCCAGTAGTCCTTCTGGGACAGGCTTTATCGGGGAGACCCAGTACTTC
CASSPSGTGFIGETQYF
>TRBD1|TRBJ2-2|TRBV12-3/TRBV12-4|few
TGTGCCAGCAGTCCCCAGGGGGCAACCGGCACCGGGGAGCTGTTTTTT
CASSPQGATGTGELFF
>TRBD2|TRBJ2-7|TRBV7-2|few
TGTGCCAGCAGCTTAGTGTCTAGCGGGAGCTCCTACGAGCAGTACTTC
CASSLVSSGSSYEQYF
>.|TRBJ1-5|TRBV20-1|.
TGCAGTGTTTCCTTGACAGGAGGGGGGAGTCAGCCCCAGCATTTT
CSVSLTGGGSQPQHF
>.|TRBJ2-1|TRBV16|many
TGTGCCAGCAGCCTCACTACCAACAATGAGCAGTTCTTC
CASSLTTNNEQFF
>.|TRBJ1-2|TRBV20-1|many
TGCAGTGCAAAACCGATAACGCAGGGCACCAGCGGCTATGGCTACACCTTC
CSAKPITQGTSGYGYTF
>TRBD2|TRBJ2-3|TRBV5-1|many
TGCGCCAGCAGCTTGGGGTCGGGAGGAAGCACAGATACGCAGTATTTT
CASSLGSGGSTDTQYF
>TRBD2|TRBJ2-1|TRBV9|few
TGTGCCAGCAGCGCGATTCGGGTAGCGGGAGACCGAGGCAATGAGCAGTTCTTC
CASSAIRVAGDRGNEQFF
>.|TRBJ1-2|TRBV20-1|.
TGCAGTGCTAGAGATTTTAGGACAGCGAACTATGGCTACACCTTC
CSARDFRTANYGYTF
>.|TRBJ1-5|TRBV6-1|.
TGTGCCACCAGACGGTCCGGGAGCAATCAGCCCCAGCATTTT
CATRRSGSNQPQHF
>TRBD1|TRBJ2-7|TRBV20-1|few
TGCAGTGCTAGATGGGGACAGGGGTGGGACGAGCAGTACTTC
CSARWGQGWDEQYF
>.|TRBJ2-7|TRBV30|many
TGTGCCTGCTTTAGCGGCCATTTCTACGAGCAGTACTTC
CACFSGHFYEQYF
>.|TRBJ2-5|TRBV9|many
TGTGCCAGCAGCCCCGGGCTAAGCGGCCAAGAGACCCAGTACTTC
CASSPGLSGQETQYF
>TRBD2|TRBJ2-1|TRBV6-1|many
TGTGCCAGCAGCGAGTTCGAGACTAGCGGTTACAATGAGCAGTTCTTC
CASSEFETSGYNEQFF
>.|TRBJ2-7|TRBV25-1|.
TGTGCCAGCAGTGAACTACAGAATTACGAGCAGTACTTC
CASSELQNYEQYF
>.|TRBJ2-5|TRBV11-2|many
TGTGCCAGCAGCTTAGAGACAGGGCGGGGGGTGGAGACCCAGTACTTC
CASSLETGRGVETQYF
>.|TRBJ2-5|TRBV12-3/TRBV12-4|many
TGTGCCAGCAGTAACGGAAGGTTTGGGACCCAGTACTTC
CASSNGRFGTQYF
>TRBD1|TRBJ2-7|TRBV28|many
TGTGCCAGCATCCGGGACAGAAGATACCCCTACGAGCAGTACTTC
CASIRDRRYPYEQYF
>TRBD1|TRBJ1-1|TRBV6-2/TRBV6-3|.
TGTGCCAGCAGGAGGGACAGGGTTGTATCCGAAGCTTTCTTT
CASRRDRVVSEAFF
>.|TRBJ2-1|TRBV19|.
TGTGCCAGTAGTACCAGGGGTTCCTACAATGAGCAGTTCTTC
CASSTRGSYNEQFF
>.|TRBJ1-2|TRBV27|.
TGTGCCAGCAGCGGCTACTATGGCTACACCTTC
CASSGYYGYTF
>TRBD1|TRBJ1-5|TRBV5-8|few
TGTGCCAGCAGCCGACGCGGGACAGGGGAAATTTATAGCAATCAGCCCCAGCATTTT
CASSRRGTGEIYSNQPQHF
>.|TRBJ2-5|TRBV6-2/TRBV6-3|.
TGTGCCAGCAGTTTCCCCCGTGGGACCCAGTACTTC
CASSFPRGTQYF
>.|TRBJ2-1|TRBV6-2/TRBV6-3|few
TGTGCCAGCATCAGACAGGTGGGAGACAATGAGCAGTTCTTC
CASIRQVGDNEQFF
>.|TRBJ2-7|TRBV3-1|many
TGTGCCAGCAGCCAAGAGTCCGGGAAGTACGAGCAGTACTTC
CASSQESGKYEQYF
>.|TRBJ2-7|TRBV5-8|few
TGTGCCAGCAGAACCTACCAGCGGACCTCCTACGAGCAGTACTTC
CASRTYQRTSYEQYF
>.|TRBJ1-2|TRBV11-3|few
TGTGCCAGCAGCTTAGATGGTTCAAAAAACTATGGCTACACCTTC
CASSLDGSKNYGYTF